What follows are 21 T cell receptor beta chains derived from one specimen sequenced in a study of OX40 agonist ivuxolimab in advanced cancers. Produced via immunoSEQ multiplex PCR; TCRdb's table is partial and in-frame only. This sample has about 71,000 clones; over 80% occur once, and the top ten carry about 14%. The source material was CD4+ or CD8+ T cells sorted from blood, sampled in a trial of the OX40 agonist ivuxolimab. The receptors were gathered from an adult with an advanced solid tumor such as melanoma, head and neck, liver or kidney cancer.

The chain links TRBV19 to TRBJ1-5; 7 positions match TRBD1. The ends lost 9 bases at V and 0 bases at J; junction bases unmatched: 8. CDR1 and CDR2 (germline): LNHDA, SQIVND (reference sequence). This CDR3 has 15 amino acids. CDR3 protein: CASDGDSYSNQPQHF. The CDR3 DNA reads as TGTGCCAGCGATGGGGACAGCTATAGCAATCAGCCCCAGCATTTT.

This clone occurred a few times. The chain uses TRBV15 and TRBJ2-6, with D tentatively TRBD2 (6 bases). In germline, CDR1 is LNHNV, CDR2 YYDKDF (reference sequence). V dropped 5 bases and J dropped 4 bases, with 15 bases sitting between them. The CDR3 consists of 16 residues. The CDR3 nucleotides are TGTGCCACCAGCTCCCCGGAGGGTGGAGGGGCCAACGTCCTGACTTTC. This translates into CATSSPEGGGANVLTF.

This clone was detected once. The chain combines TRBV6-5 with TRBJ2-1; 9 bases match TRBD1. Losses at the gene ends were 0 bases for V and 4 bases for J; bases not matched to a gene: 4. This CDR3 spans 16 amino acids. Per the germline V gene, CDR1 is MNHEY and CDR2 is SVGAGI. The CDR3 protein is CASSYSGTGLYNEQFF. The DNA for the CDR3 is TGTGCCAGCAGTTACTCGGGGACAGGGTTATACAATGAGCAGTTCTTC.

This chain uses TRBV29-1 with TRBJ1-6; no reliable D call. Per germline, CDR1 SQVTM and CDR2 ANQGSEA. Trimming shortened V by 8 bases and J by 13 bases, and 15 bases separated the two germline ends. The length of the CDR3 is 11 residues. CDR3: CSPLGGRPLHF. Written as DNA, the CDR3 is TGCAGCCCGTTAGGAGGGCGGCCCCTCCACTTT.

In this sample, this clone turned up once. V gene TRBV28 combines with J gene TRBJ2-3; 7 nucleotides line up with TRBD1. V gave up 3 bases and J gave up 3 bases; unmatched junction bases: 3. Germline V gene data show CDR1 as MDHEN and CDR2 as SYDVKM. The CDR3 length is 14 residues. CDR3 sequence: CASSFGTATDTQYF. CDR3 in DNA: TGTGCCAGCAGTTTTGGGACAGCGACAGATACGCAGTATTTT.

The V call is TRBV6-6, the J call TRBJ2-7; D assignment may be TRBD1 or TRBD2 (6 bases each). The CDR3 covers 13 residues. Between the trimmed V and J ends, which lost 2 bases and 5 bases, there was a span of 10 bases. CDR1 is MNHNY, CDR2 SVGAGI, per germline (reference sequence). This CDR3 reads CASSYTGGNEQYF. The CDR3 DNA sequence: TGTGCCAGCAGTTACACCGGGGGCAACGAGCAGTACTTC.

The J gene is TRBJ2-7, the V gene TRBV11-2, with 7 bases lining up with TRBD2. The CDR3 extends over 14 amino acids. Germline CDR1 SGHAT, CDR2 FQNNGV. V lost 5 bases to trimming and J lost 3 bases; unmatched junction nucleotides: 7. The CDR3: CASSKGTGGYEQYF. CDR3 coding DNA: TGTGCCAGCAGCAAAGGTACGGGAGGCTACGAGCAGTACTTC.

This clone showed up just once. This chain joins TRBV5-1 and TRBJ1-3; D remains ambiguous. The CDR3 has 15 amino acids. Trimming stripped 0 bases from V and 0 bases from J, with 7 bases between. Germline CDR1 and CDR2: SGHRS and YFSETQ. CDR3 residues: CASSLELGSGNTIYF. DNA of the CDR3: TGCGCCAGCAGCTTGGAATTGGGCTCTGGAAACACCATATATTTT.

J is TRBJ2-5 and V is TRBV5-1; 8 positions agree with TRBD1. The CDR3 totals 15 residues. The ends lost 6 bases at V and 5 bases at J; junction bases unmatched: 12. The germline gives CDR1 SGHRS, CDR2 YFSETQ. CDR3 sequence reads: CASNLGGRGLETQYF. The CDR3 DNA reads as TGCGCCAGCAACCTGGGGGGCAGGGGGCTTGAGACCCAGTACTTC.

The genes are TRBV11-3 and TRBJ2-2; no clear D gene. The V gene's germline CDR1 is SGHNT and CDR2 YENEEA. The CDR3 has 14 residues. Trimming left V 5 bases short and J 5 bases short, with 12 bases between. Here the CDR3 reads CASSTTLGTGELFF. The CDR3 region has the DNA TGTGCCAGCAGCACGACACTTGGAACCGGGGAGCTGTTTTTT.

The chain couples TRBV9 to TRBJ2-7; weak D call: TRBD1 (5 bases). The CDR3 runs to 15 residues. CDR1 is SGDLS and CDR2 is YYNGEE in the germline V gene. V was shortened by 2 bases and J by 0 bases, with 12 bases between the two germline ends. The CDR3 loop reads CASSVGAGYSYEQYF. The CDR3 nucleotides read TGTGCCAGCAGCGTTGGGGCAGGTTACTCCTACGAGCAGTACTTC.

In DNA form, the CDR3 reads TGCGCCAGCAGCGGGGGACTAGCGGGGCACACAGATACGCAGTATTTT. Protein sequence: CASSGGLAGHTDTQYF. The chain carries TRBV5-1 and TRBJ2-3, with 13 bases identical to TRBD2. The CDR3 consists of 16 residues. Losses at the gene ends were 4 bases for V and 2 bases for J; bases not matched to a gene: 4. CDR1 SGHRS and CDR2 YFSETQ come from the germline V gene.

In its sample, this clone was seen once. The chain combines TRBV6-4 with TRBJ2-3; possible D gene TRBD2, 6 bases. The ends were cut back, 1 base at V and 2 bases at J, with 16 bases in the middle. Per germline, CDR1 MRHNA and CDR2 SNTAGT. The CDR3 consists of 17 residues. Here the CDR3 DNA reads TGTGCCAGCAGTGACTGGCGAGGGAGGAATTACACAGATACGCAGTATTTT. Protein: CASSDWRGRNYTDTQYF.

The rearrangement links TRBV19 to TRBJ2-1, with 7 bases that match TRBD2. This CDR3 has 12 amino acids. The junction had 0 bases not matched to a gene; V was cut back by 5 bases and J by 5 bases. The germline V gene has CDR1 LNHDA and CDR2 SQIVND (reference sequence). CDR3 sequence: CASSLADNEQFF. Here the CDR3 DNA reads TGTGCCAGTAGTCTAGCGGACAATGAGCAGTTCTTC.

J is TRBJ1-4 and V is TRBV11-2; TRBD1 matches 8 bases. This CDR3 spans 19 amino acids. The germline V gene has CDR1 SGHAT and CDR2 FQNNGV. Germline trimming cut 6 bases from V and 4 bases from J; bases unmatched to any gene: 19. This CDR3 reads CASRSGQGPLLGFNEKLFF. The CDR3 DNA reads TGTGCCAGCAGATCCGGACAGGGACCGTTGCTTGGCTTTAATGAAAAACTGTTTTTT.

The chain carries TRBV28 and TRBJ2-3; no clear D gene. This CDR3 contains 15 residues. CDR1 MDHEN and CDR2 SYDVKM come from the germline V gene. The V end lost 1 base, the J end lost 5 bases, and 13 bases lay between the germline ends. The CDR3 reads CASSLFLEAEDTQYF. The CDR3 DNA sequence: TGTGCCAGCAGTTTATTTCTAGAAGCAGAAGATACGCAGTATTTT.

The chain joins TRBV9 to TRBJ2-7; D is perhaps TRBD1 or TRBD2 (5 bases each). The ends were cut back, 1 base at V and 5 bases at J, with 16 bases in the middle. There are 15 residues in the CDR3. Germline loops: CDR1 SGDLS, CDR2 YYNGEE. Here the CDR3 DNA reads TGTGCCAGCAGCGTAATGGGACCTAGTATCCACGAGCAGTACTTC. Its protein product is CASSVMGPSIHEQYF.

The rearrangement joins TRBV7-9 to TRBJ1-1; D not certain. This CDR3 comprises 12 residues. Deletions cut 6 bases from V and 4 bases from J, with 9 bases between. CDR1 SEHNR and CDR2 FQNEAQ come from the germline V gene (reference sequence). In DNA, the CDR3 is TGTGCCAGCAGTAGCGGGGTCACTGAAGCTTTCTTT. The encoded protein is CASSSGVTEAFF.

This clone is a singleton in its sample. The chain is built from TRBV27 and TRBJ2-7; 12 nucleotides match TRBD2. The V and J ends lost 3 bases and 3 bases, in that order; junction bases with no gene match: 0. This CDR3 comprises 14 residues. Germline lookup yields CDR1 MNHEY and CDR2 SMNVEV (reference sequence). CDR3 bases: TGTGCCAGCAGTTTGACTAGCGGGGGCTACGAGCAGTACTTC. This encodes CASSLTSGGYEQYF.

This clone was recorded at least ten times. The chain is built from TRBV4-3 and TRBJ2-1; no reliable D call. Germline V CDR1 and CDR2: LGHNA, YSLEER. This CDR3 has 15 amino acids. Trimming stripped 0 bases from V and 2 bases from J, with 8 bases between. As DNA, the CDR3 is TGCGCCAGCAGCCAAGATCGGACGCCCTACAATGAGCAGTTCTTC. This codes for CASSQDRTPYNEQFF.

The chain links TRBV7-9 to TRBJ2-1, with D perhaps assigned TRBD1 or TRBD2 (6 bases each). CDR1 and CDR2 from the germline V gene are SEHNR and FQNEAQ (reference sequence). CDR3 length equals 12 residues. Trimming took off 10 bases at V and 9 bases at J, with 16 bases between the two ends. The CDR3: CATNGGQFEQFF. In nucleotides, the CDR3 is TGTGCCACCAATGGGGGGCAGTTTGAGCAGTTCTTC.